A single sample gave rise to the 23 T cell receptor beta chains below, sequenced in a study of identical twins. MiXCR, applied by TCRdb to the 5' RACE reads, yields one record per CDR3 protein. The repertoire consists of fewer than 900,000 distinct CDR3 sequences, with around 20% occurring once and the leading ten covering 4.3%. Another study also made use of these data, one on T cells expressing NK-cell markers.

Sequencing was done on a sample of PBMCs. These receptors all stem from a woman aged 18 to 35 in good health.

This clonotype has a handful of counts. The rearrangement links TRBV27 to TRBJ2-5, with a weak D call TRBD1 (6 bases). Germline CDR1 is MNHEY and CDR2 is SMNVEV (reference sequence). This CDR3 has 15 amino acids. The V end was cut by 1 base, the J end by 0 bases, with 9 bases between. The CDR3 DNA follows: TGTGCCAGCAGTTTATTTCAGGGGAACCAAGAGACCCAGTACTTC. Protein: CASSLFQGNQETQYF.

CDR3 DNA: TGTGCCAGCAGTCCAGGTTTCAGGGTAACTAATGAAAAACTGTTTTTT. Residues: CASSPGFRVTNEKLFF. This sequence joins TRBV27 and TRBJ1-4, with D possibly TRBD1 on 5 matching bases. Germline CDR1 and CDR2: MNHEY and SMNVEV (reference sequence). The V and J ends lost 5 bases and 1 base respectively, with 14 bases between them. CDR3 size: 16 residues.

The J gene is TRBJ2-1, the V gene TRBV30; D gene unclear. CDR3 size: 15 residues. V dropped 2 bases and J dropped 9 bases, with 20 bases sitting between them. Germline V CDR1 and CDR2: GTSNPN, SVGIG (reference sequence). The CDR3 region is CAWSLSSSVIGEQFF. The CDR3 DNA is TGTGCCTGGAGTCTAAGTTCATCTGTAATTGGTGAGCAGTTCTTC. The entire variable domain, with the rest obtained from reference TRBV30 and TRBJ2-1, is as follows: SQTIHQWPATLVQPVGSPLSLECTVEGTSNPNLYWYRQAAGRGLQLLFYSVGIGQISSEVPQNLSASRPQDRQFILSSKKLLLSDSGFYLCAWSLSSSVIGEQFFGPGTRLTVL.

This clonotype was recorded a few times. The genes are TRBV9 and TRBJ1-2, with TRBD1 identical over 9 bases. V lost 3 bases, J lost 8 bases, and 8 bases stayed unmatched. CDR1 is SGDLS and CDR2 is YYNGEE in the germline V gene. CDR3 size: 14 residues. The CDR3 bases are TGTGCCAGCAGCGGAGCCGGGACAGGGCGGGGCTACACCTTC. Translation: CASSGAGTGRGYTF.

This clonotype was counted only a few times. The rearrangement uses TRBV29-1 and TRBJ1-1; D uncertain. The CDR3 covers 12 residues. Germline V gives CDR1 SQVTM, CDR2 ANQGSEA. The V and J ends lost 4 bases and 1 base respectively, with 7 bases between them. For the CDR3, the DNA is TGCAGCGTTGGAAGTGGGAACACTGAAGCTTTCTTT. Protein product: CSVGSGNTEAFF.

This chain joins TRBV3-1 and TRBJ1-2; the match to TRBD1 covers 10 bases. The CDR3 extends over 15 amino acids. CDR1 is LGHDT, CDR2 YNNKEL, per germline (reference sequence). V gave up 5 bases and J gave up 4 bases; unmatched junction bases: 7. CDR3 sequence reads: CASSKGGTGVYGYTF. The CDR3 region has the DNA TGTGCCAGCAGCAAAGGAGGGACAGGGGTCTATGGCTACACCTTC.

This sequence joins TRBV20-1 and TRBJ2-7; 8 nucleotides align to TRBD2. Looked up from germline, CDR1 is DFQATT and CDR2 is SNEGSKA (reference sequence). Germline trimming cut 4 bases from V and 4 bases from J; bases unmatched to any gene: 18. CDR3 length: 17 residues. This CDR3 reads CSATLSLGGRLDYEQYF. CDR3 coding DNA: TGCAGTGCTACTCTTTCACTCGGCGGGAGGTTAGATTACGAGCAGTACTTC.

This clonotype was observed many times. The chain couples TRBV27 to TRBJ1-2; perhaps TRBD1 as D (5 bases). In germline, CDR1 is MNHEY, CDR2 SMNVEV (reference sequence). V lost 5 bases and J 8 bases, leaving 15 bases between the germline ends. The CDR3 runs 13 residues. Written as DNA, the CDR3 is TGTGCCAGCAGTCCTACACAGGCTATGGGCTACACCTTC. Translating gives CASSPTQAMGYTF.

In this sample, this clonotype turned up a few times. The CDR3: CASSLRRQGYGYTF. DNA for the CDR3: TGTGCCAGCAGTCTTCGACGCCAGGGCTATGGCTACACCTTC. V is TRBV27 and J is TRBJ1-2; D possibly corresponds to TRBD1 (5 bases). This CDR3 spans 14 amino acids. From germline, CDR1 is MNHEY and CDR2 SMNVEV (reference sequence). Trimming cost V 5 bases and J 4 bases, with 14 bases left between them.

V is TRBV9 and J is TRBJ2-3; 8 positions agree with TRBD2. CDR3 length: 15 amino acids. J lost 6 bases, V lost 3 bases, and 9 bases had no gene match. Germline loops: CDR1 SGDLS, CDR2 YYNGEE. CDR3 loop: CASSGRAGEGDTQYF. CDR3 bases: TGTGCCAGCAGCGGCCGAGCGGGGGAGGGCGATACGCAGTATTTT.

This chain uses TRBV9 with TRBJ1-2, with D hard to call. This CDR3 contains 13 residues. Germline lookup yields CDR1 SGDLS and CDR2 YYNGEE. V was clipped by 0 bases and J by 5 bases, with 8 bases between them. CDR3 amino acids: CASSVDVGYGYTF. DNA of the CDR3: TGTGCCAGCAGCGTAGACGTGGGATATGGCTACACCTTC. The complete variable domain, with remaining parts taken from reference TRBV9 and TRBJ1-2, reads DSGVTQTPKHLITATGQRVTLRCSPRSGDLSVYWYQQSLDQGLQFLIQYYNGEERAKGNILERFSAQQFPDLHSELNLSSLELGDSALYFCASSVDVGYGYTFGSGTRLTVV.

This clonotype has a handful of counts. The rearrangement links TRBV12-3 or TRBV12-4 to TRBJ2-6; tentative D call: TRBD2 (5 bases). V was shortened by 6 bases and J by 2 bases, with 14 bases between the two germline ends. The CDR3 sequence is 16 residues long. The CDR3 region has the DNA TGTGCCAGCAGCCCAACGGGATTCGCTGGGGCCAACGTCCTGACTTTC. Its translation: CASSPTGFAGANVLTF.

In this sample, this clonotype turned up a few times. The genes are TRBV6-4 and TRBJ2-3; 11 bases agree with TRBD2. V shed 0 bases and J 5 bases; nucleotides not matched to a gene: 1. CDR1 is MRHNA and CDR2 is SNTAGT in the germline V gene. The length of the CDR3 is 15 residues. The CDR3 nucleotides are TGTGCCAGCAGTGACTCTAGCGGGAGGGGAGATACGCAGTATTTT. Its translation is CASSDSSGRGDTQYF.

This clonotype was observed a few times. The rearrangement joins TRBV12-3 or TRBV12-4 to TRBJ2-4; 10 bases are a match to TRBD1. J was trimmed by 9 bases and V by 3 bases; bases with no gene match: 2. This CDR3 has 13 amino acids. CDR3 nucleotide sequence: TGTGCCAGCAGTTTGGACAGGGGGGGCATTCAGTACTTC. It specifies CASSLDRGGIQYF.

This clonotype appeared a few times. The chain recombines TRBV7-2 with TRBJ2-2; weak D call: TRBD2 (6 bases). Germline CDR1 reads SGHTA; CDR2 reads FQGNSA. V lost 1 base and J 7 bases, leaving 10 bases between the germline ends. The CDR3 is 14 residues long. The DNA of the CDR3 is TGTGCCAGCAGCTTAGTTTCCGGGGGCGGGGAGCTGTTTTTT. This encodes CASSLVSGGGELFF. Full variable domain (outside the CDR3, taken from reference TRBV7-2 and TRBJ2-2): GAGVSQSPSNKVTEKGKDVELRCDPISGHTALYWYRQSLGQGLEFLIYFQGNSAPDKSGLPSDRFSAERTGGSVSTLTIQRTQQEDSAVYLCASSLVSGGGELFFGEGSRLTVL.

This clonotype has only a few counts. This chain uses TRBV5-1 with TRBJ2-6; 7 bases are a match to TRBD1. V dropped 2 bases and J dropped 0; count of bases not matched to a gene: 2. CDR1 and CDR2 (germline): SGHRS, YFSETQ. CDR3 length: 16 amino acids. The CDR3 spells CASSLGGHSGANVLTF. For the CDR3, the DNA is TGCGCCAGCAGCTTAGGGGGCCACTCTGGGGCCAACGTCCTGACTTTC.

This clonotype was counted a few times. This chain links TRBV9 with TRBJ2-3; 9 nucleotides agree with TRBD2. With 0 bases clipped from V and 1 base from J, the junction kept 3 bases outside the gene matches. From germline, CDR1 is SGDLS and CDR2 YYNGEE. The CDR3 is 16 residues long. The CDR3 coding sequence is TGTGCCAGCAGCGTAGGTAGCGGGGGCCGCACAGATACGCAGTATTTT. Its protein is CASSVGSGGRTDTQYF. Based on the CDR3 plus reference TRBV9 and TRBJ2-3, the full variable domain is DSGVTQTPKHLITATGQRVTLRCSPRSGDLSVYWYQQSLDQGLQFLIQYYNGEERAKGNILERFSAQQFPDLHSELNLSSLELGDSALYFCASSVGSGGRTDTQYFGPGTRLTVL.

The chain is built from TRBV5-1 and TRBJ2-3, with D uncertain. Trimming cost V 0 bases and J 1 base, with 12 bases left between them. The CDR3 contains 16 residues. Germline CDR1 SGHRS, CDR2 YFSETQ. CDR3 nucleotide sequence: TGCGCCAGCAGCTTGGACCCCCCAGTAGGCACAGATACGCAGTATTTT. This sequence encodes CASSLDPPVGTDTQYF.

The chain is built from TRBV12-3 or TRBV12-4 and TRBJ1-6; 8 nucleotides agree with TRBD1. J was trimmed by 7 bases and V by 6 bases; bases with no gene match: 5. The CDR3 totals 14 residues. CDR3 protein: CASRLDRENSPLHF. CDR3 DNA sequence: TGTGCCAGCAGGTTGGACAGGGAAAATTCACCCCTCCACTTT.

The chain couples TRBV5-1 to TRBJ2-1; D gene ambiguous. The CDR3 contains 14 residues. Trimming took 2 bases from V and 5 from J, leaving 11 bases between them. Germline CDR1 SGHRS, CDR2 YFSETQ. This CDR3 is CASSFGGENNEQFF. As DNA, the CDR3 is TGCGCCAGCAGCTTTGGCGGAGAGAACAATGAGCAGTTCTTC.

A word on this clonotype: The junction shows a germline mismatch at one end, possibly a read error. The chain links TRBV2 to TRBJ2-3; D remains unclear. Looked up from germline, CDR1 is SNHLY and CDR2 is FYNNEI. This CDR3 is 12 amino acids long. Here the CDR3 DNA reads TGTGCCGGCAGTACAACCGCAGATACGCAGTATTTT. It codes for CAGSTTADTQYF.

This clonotype turned up a few times. The chain is built from TRBV29-1 and TRBJ1-1; the D gene is possibly TRBD1 (5 bases). This CDR3 region has 12 residues. CDR1 and CDR2 from the germline V gene are SQVTM and ANQGSEA. With 1 base removed from V and 11 bases from J, the gap between germline ends came to 14 bases. CDR3 in amino acids: CSVEAGSRGAFF. The CDR3 DNA follows: TGCAGCGTTGAAGCAGGGAGTCGAGGGGCTTTCTTT.

The rearrangement joins TRBV29-1 to TRBJ2-5; no firm D call. CDR3 length: 12 residues. Per germline, CDR1 SQVTM and CDR2 ANQGSEA. The V end was cut by 6 bases, the J end by 0 bases, with 8 bases between. DNA for the CDR3: TGCAGCGTGAAGTTGTACCAAGAGACCCAGTACTTC. This codes for CSVKLYQETQYF.